The 10 T cell receptor beta chains reported below all come from one sample, sequenced in a study of blood T cell repertoires in COVID-19. Profiled with immunoSEQ multiplex PCR; TCRdb holds only in-frame clones, not every one. Here the sample spans fewer than 250,000 clones, roughly 84% being singletons. The sample comprised PBMCs or T cells enriched from blood (not recorded which). These receptors all stem from a woman in her twenties or thirties who had been exposed to COVID-19.

The chain joins TRBV10-2 to TRBJ1-5, with TRBD1 matching 11 bases. The germline gives CDR1 WSHSY, CDR2 SAAADI. The CDR3 covers 15 residues. The J segment lost 7 bases and the V segment lost 0 bases, leaving 2 bases of the junction unmatched. Written as DNA, the CDR3 is TGCGCCAGCAGTGAGTCGCGGACAGGGGGCCAGCCCCAGCATTTT. Protein product: CASSESRTGGQPQHF.

This chain joins TRBV4-1 and TRBJ2-2, with D possibly TRBD2 on 7 matching bases. V shed 4 bases and J shed 3 bases, with 18 bases lying between them. Per the germline V gene, CDR1 is MGHRA and CDR2 is YSYEKL. CDR3 length: 17 residues. The CDR3 bases are TGCGCCAGCAGCCCGCGCGCGGCGGGGGCCGACACCGGGGAGCTGTTTTTT. This codes for CASSPRAAGADTGELFF.

V gene TRBV7-2 combines with J gene TRBJ2-5; 8 bases agree with TRBD2. Losses at the gene ends were 2 bases for V and 2 bases for J; bases not matched to a gene: 4. Germline CDR1 and CDR2: SGHTA and FQGNSA. The CDR3 extends over 15 amino acids. CDR3 region: CASSLIRGGQETQYF. DNA for the CDR3: TGTGCCAGCAGCTTAATCCGGGGGGGACAAGAGACCCAGTACTTC.

V usage is TRBV30 and J usage is TRBJ1-1; D uncertain. There are 14 residues in the CDR3. Germline-derived CDR1 and CDR2 are GTSNPN and SVGIG (reference sequence). With 4 bases removed from V and 4 bases from J, the gap between germline ends came to 16 bases. The CDR3 loop is CAWKVGIRTTEAFF. DNA for the CDR3: TGTGCCTGGAAAGTCGGGATCAGGACCACTGAAGCTTTCTTT.

This chain's CDR3 is CASSLVTLINEQFF. CDR3 nucleotide sequence: TGTGCCAGCAGCTTGGTGACTCTAATCAATGAGCAGTTCTTC. The V and J genes are TRBV5-6 and TRBJ2-1; the D is unclear. Deletions cut 0 bases from V and 6 bases from J, with 10 bases between. This CDR3 is 14 amino acids long. Germline CDR1 is SGHDT and CDR2 is YYEEEE.

The V call is TRBV5-3, the J call TRBJ2-7, with a tentative D call TRBD2 (6 bases). TRBV5-3 is labeled an ORF, and its function is uncertain. V was clipped by 4 bases and J by 2 bases, with 16 bases between them. The CDR3 consists of 15 residues. The CDR3 loop is CARSPRDGYTYEQYF. The CDR3 bases are TGTGCCAGAAGCCCGCGGGACGGCTACACCTACGAGCAGTACTTC.

This chain links TRBV6-5 with TRBJ1-2; 7 nucleotides match TRBD1. Germline CDR1 is MNHEY and CDR2 is SVGAGI. The CDR3 length is 15 residues. The trim removed 2 bases at V and 8 bases at J, leaving 11 bases unmatched. Written as DNA, the CDR3 is TGTGCCAGCAGTTACCCTGGAGACAGGGCGTCGGGCTACACCTTC. It translates to CASSYPGDRASGYTF.

The rearrangement joins TRBV29-1 to TRBJ2-7; possibly TRBD1 for D (5 bases). This CDR3 contains 13 residues. The germline CDR1 and CDR2 sequences are SQVTM and ANQGSEA. V gave up 8 bases and J gave up 7 bases, with 21 bases separating them. The CDR3 DNA follows: TGCAGCAGTAAGACAGCGTTGGATCGAGAGCAGTACTTC. This encodes CSSKTALDREQYF.

The chain recombines TRBV15 with TRBJ1-2, with D possibly matching TRBD1 (5 bases). The CDR3 contains 16 residues. Looked up from germline, CDR1 is LNHNV and CDR2 is YYDKDF (reference sequence). V was shortened by 0 bases and J by 2 bases, with 13 bases between the two germline ends. For the CDR3, the DNA is TGTGCCACCAGCAGAGATCTATTTGGGGGGAACTATGGCTACACCTTC. Its translation: CATSRDLFGGNYGYTF.

The chain employs TRBV10-3 and TRBJ1-5; D may be TRBD1 (6 bases). The germline V gene encodes CDR1 ENHRY and CDR2 SYGVKD. V was trimmed by 0 bases and J by 0 bases, leaving 12 bases between them. This CDR3 is built from 17 residues. The CDR3 spells CAISESGGDYSNQPQHF. In nucleotides, the CDR3 is TGTGCCATCAGTGAGTCAGGGGGGGATTATAGCAATCAGCCCCAGCATTTT.